The T cell receptor (beta chain) under discussion was sequenced for a study of T cells in localized non-small cell lung cancer. Broader study findings: There was higher T cell clonality in uninvolved adjacent lung than in tumor, and it was highest there. Without multi-region sequencing, intratumor heterogeneity could not be excluded. Adjacent lung tissue had a median roughly 55 of the top 100 clones found in the tumor.

About this clone itself: As yet, its antigen is unknown.

Sequenced by immunoSEQ multiplex PCR; TCRdb stores in-frame clones only, minus some. The table has tens of thousands of clones, 83% seen once. The sequences come from PBMCs, collected before any cancer treatment. The clonotype was recovered from a man aged 40 to 69 with stage II lung adenocarcinoma.

CDR3 region: CASSSRQGGETQYF. CDR3 nucleotides: TGCGCCAGCAGCAGCCGGCAGGGAGGAGAGACCCAGTACTTC. The chain employs TRBV5-1 and TRBJ2-5; D is possibly TRBD2 (6 bases). V gave up 4 bases and J gave up 4 bases, with 14 bases separating them. The CDR3 is 14 amino acids. Looked up from germline, CDR1 is SGHRS and CDR2 is YFSETQ.